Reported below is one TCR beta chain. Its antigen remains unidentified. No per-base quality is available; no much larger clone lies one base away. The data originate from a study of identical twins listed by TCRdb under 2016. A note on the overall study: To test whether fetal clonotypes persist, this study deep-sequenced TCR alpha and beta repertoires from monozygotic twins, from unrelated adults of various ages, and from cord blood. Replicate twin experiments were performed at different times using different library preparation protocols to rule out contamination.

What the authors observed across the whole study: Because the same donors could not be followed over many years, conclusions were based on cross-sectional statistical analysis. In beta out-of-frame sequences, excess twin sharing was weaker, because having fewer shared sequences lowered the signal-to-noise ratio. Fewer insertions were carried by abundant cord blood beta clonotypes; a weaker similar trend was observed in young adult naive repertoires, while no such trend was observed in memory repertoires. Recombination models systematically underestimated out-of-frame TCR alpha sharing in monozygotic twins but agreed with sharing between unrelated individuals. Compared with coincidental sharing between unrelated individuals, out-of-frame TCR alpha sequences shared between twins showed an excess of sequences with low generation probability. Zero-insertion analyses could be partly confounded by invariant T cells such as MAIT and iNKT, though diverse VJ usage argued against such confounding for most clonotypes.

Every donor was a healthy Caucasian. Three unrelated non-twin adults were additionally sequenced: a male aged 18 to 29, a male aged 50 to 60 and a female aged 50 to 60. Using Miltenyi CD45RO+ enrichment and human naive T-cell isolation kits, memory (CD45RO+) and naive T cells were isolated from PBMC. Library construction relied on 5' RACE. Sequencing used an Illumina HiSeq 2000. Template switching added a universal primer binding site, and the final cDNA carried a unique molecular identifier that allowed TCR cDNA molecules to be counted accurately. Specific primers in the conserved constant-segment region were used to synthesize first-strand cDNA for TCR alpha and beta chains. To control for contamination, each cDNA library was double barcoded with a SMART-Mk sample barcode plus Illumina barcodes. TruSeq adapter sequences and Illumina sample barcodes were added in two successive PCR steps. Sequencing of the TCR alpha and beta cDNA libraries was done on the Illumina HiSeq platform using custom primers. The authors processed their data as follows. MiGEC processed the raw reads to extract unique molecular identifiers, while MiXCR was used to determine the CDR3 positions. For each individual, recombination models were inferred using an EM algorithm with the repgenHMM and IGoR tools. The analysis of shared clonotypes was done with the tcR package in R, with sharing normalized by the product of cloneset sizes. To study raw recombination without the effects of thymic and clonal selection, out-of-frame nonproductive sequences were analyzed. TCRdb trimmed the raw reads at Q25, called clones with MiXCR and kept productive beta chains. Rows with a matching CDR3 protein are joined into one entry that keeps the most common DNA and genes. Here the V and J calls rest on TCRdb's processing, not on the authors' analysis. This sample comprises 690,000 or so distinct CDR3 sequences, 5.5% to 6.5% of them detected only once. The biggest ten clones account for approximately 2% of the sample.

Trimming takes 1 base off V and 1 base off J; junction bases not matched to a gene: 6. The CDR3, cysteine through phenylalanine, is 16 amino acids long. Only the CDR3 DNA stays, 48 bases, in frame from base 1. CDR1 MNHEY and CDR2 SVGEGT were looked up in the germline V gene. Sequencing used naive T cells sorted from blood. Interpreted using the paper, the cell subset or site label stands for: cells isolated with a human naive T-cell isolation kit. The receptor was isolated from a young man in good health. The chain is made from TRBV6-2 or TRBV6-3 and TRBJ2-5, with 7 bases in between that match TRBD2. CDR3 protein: CASSYLASGAQETQYF. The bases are TGTGCCAGCAGTTACTTGGCTAGCGGAGCCCAAGAGACCCAGTACTTC.